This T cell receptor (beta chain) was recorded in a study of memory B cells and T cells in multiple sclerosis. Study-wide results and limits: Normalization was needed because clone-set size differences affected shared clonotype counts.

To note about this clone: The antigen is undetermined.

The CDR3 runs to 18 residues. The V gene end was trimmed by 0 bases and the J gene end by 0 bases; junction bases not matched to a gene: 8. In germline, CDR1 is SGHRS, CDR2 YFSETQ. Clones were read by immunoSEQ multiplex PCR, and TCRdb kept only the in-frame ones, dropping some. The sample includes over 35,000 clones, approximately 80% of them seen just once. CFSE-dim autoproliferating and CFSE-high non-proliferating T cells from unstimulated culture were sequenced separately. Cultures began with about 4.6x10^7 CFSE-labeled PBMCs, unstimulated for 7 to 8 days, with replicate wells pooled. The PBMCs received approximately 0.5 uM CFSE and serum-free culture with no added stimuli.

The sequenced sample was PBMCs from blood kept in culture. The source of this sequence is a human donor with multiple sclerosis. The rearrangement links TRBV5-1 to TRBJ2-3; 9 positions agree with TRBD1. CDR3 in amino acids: CASSLVSTTGGSTDTQYF. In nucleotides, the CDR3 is TGCGCCAGCAGCTTGGTTTCGACGACAGGGGGGAGCACAGATACGCAGTATTTT.